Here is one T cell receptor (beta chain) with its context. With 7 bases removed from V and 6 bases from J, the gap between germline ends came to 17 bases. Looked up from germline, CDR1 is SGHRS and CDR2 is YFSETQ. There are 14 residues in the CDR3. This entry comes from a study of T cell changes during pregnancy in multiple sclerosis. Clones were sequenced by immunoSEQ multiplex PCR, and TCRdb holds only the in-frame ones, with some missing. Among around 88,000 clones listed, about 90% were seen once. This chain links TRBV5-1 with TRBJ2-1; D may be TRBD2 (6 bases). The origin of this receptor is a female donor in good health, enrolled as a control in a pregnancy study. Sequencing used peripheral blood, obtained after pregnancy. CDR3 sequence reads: CASGGRAGGNEQFF. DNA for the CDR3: TGCGCCAGCGGAGGGCGAGCTGGGGGCAATGAGCAGTTCTTC.